Listed below are T cell receptor beta chains from one sample, sequenced in a study of T cell responses to AZD1222 COVID-19 vaccine. TCRdb's copy holds only in-frame clones and misses some; the assay was immunoSEQ multiplex PCR. The repertoire holds some 120,000 clones, with 70% to 90% as singletons. The sample in question was peripheral blood, obtained on day 0 of AZD1222 vaccination. The receptors were gathered from an adult in good health. Both conserved end residues are part of each CDR3. Fields, in order: clone size, V gene, D gene, J gene, CDR3 DNA, CDR3 protein. The D gene is left open where the match is weak. Size is omitted from some rows. Given values are once, few, many or a class for expanded clones.

.	TRBV29-1	.	TRBJ2-7	TGCAGCGTTGGCTCCTACGAGCAGTACTTC	CSVGSYEQYF
.	TRBV6-5	.	TRBJ1-1	TGTGCCAGCAGTTACTCTCCCAACCTGAACACTGAAGCTTTCTTT	CASSYSPNLNTEAFF
.	TRBV6-4	.	TRBJ1-1	TGTGCCAGCAGGGATTCAGGGGCGGGCACTGAAGCTTTCTTT	CASRDSGAGTEAFF
.	TRBV18	.	TRBJ1-2	TGTGCCAGCTTACCCTCCCTACTTCCGAACTATGGCTACACCTTC	CASLPSLLPNYGYTF
few	TRBV30	.	TRBJ1-6	TGTGCCTGGAAATGGACAGATAATTCACCCCTCCACTTT	CAWKWTDNSPLHF
.	TRBV10-3	TRBD1	TRBJ1-1	TGTGCCATCAGCCCCGACAGGGGAGGACTACCCCTGAACACTGAAGCTTTCTTT	CAISPDRGGLPLNTEAFF
.	TRBV11-2	TRBD2	TRBJ2-7	TGTGCCAGCAGCTCCTTAGCGGGAGTGATCACCTACGAGCAGTACTTC	CASSSLAGVITYEQYF
.	TRBV5-1	.	TRBJ1-6	TGCGCCAGCAGCTTGGGTGGGCCAACGCTTAATTCACCCCTCCACTTT	CASSLGGPTLNSPLHF
.	TRBV7-9	.	TRBJ1-1	TGTGCCAGCAGCTTATTCCTGAACACTGAAGCTTTCTTT	CASSLFLNTEAFF
.	TRBV25-1	TRBD1	TRBJ2-2	TGTGCCAGCAGCGGCAGGGGGAGCTTTGTTGGTTCCGGGGAGCTGTTTTTT	CASSGRGSFVGSGELFF
.	TRBV6-2/TRBV6-3	.	TRBJ1-1	TGTGCCAGCAGTTTAGTGGATAGGAACACTGAAGCTTTCTTT	CASSLVDRNTEAFF
once	TRBV19	.	TRBJ1-1	TGTGCCAGTAGTCATCGTTCGCGGGGGGCATTGAACACTGAAGCTTTCTTT	CASSHRSRGALNTEAFF
.	TRBV20-1	.	TRBJ2-1	TGCAGTGCACCTTCCTACAATGAGCAGTTCTTC	CSAPSYNEQFF
.	TRBV7-9	.	TRBJ2-7	TGTGCCAGCAGCTTAGGGAGGGGGTCCTACGAGCAGTACTTC	CASSLGRGSYEQYF
.	TRBV18	TRBD1	TRBJ2-2	TGTGCCAGCTCATCCGGGACAGGGGGCACCGGGGAGCTGTTTTTT	CASSSGTGGTGELFF
.	TRBV5-1	TRBD1	TRBJ1-2	TGCGCCAGCAGCATCCAGGGGGGTAGCAATGGCTACACCTTC	CASSIQGGSNGYTF
.	TRBV28	.	TRBJ2-1	TGTGCCAGCAGCCCGACAAGGCTAAGATACAATGAGCAGTTCTTC	CASSPTRLRYNEQFF
.	TRBV9	.	TRBJ2-3	TGTGCCAGCAGCGTAGCTACTAGTGGCGGGGGCCTCACAGATACGCAGTATTTT	CASSVATSGGGLTDTQYF
once	TRBV20-1	.	TRBJ1-2	TGCAGTGCGCCAGCTAACTATGGCTACACCTTC	CSAPANYGYTF
.	TRBV3-1/TRBV3-2	TRBD1	TRBJ1-1	TGTGCCAGCAGTCCGACAGGGAGTAGGGAAGCTTTCTTT	CASSPTGSREAFF
.	TRBV11-2	TRBD1	TRBJ1-3	TGTGCCAGCAGCCGTCGCGGGACAGGGGCTGGAAACACCATATATTTT	CASSRRGTGAGNTIYF
.	TRBV6-5	.	TRBJ2-1	TGTGCCAGCAGTTACTCGCTGGGGCAGTGGCAGTTCTTC	CASSYSLGQWQFF
.	TRBV9	.	TRBJ2-1	TGTGCCAGCAGCGTAGGGGGGCAGGGATCTAACAATGAGCAGTTCTTC	CASSVGGQGSNNEQFF
.	TRBV5-6	.	TRBJ1-4	TGTGCCAGCAGCTTGGGGCAGGCGAGGGAAAAACTGTTTTTT	CASSLGQAREKLFF
.	TRBV6-2/TRBV6-3	TRBD2	TRBJ2-3	TGTGCCAGCAGTTACAGGCGGGGGGGGCCCCAAACCCGCACAGATACGCAGTATTTT	CASSYRRGGPQTRTDTQYF
once	TRBV9	TRBD1	TRBJ1-4	TGTGCCAGCAGCGTACTAAGGGGGCCCCTGTTTTTT	CASSVLRGPLFF
few	TRBV20-1	.	TRBJ1-2	TGCAGTGCAGCAGAGAACTATGGCTACACCTTC	CSAAENYGYTF
.	TRBV19	.	TRBJ2-7	TGTGCCAGTAGTATTGGGGAGGGGGTGTCCTACGAGCAGTACTTC	CASSIGEGVSYEQYF
.	TRBV6-5	TRBD2	TRBJ2-5	TGTGCCAGCAACGCGGCGGGGGGCGGCCAAGAGACCCAGTACTTC	CASNAAGGGQETQYF
.	TRBV18	TRBD1	TRBJ1-2	TGTGCCAGCTCAGCCCCGGGACAGGGGTTCAATGGCTACACCTTC	CASSAPGQGFNGYTF
.	TRBV15	.	TRBJ2-7	TGTGCCACCAGCAGAGTATCTCAGTATGGCTACGAGCAGTACTTC	CATSRVSQYGYEQYF
few	TRBV5-1	.	TRBJ1-2	TGCGCCAGCAGCTTGGAACCCGGGACGCGGGCGGGAGGCTACACCTTC	CASSLEPGTRAGGYTF
few	TRBV7-3	.	TRBJ2-7	TGTGCCAGCAGCTCCACAGGGTTTACCTACGAGCAGTACTTC	CASSSTGFTYEQYF
.	TRBV5-8	.	TRBJ2-5	TGTGCCAGCAGCTTGGGGCAGGGGGGGACCCAGTACTTC	CASSLGQGGTQYF
.	TRBV12-3/TRBV12-4	.	TRBJ1-2	TGTGCCAGCTCCCTGGGGACTAACTATGGCTACACCTTC	CASSLGTNYGYTF
.	TRBV11-2	.	TRBJ2-1	TGTGCCAGCAGCCACGGTGAGCAGTTCTTC	CASSHGEQFF
few	TRBV7-9	.	TRBJ2-1	TGTGCCAGCAGCTTAGCGAATGAGCAGTTCTTC	CASSLANEQFF
few	TRBV27	.	TRBJ1-3	TGTGCCAGCAGTTTATCAGGGGCTCTCTCTGGAAACACCATATATTTT	CASSLSGALSGNTIYF
.	TRBV18	.	TRBJ1-5	TGTGCCAGCTCACGGGGGGAAGGCAATCAGCCCCAGCATTTT	CASSRGEGNQPQHF
.	TRBV5-4	.	TRBJ1-1	TGTGCCAGCAGCCCTATTAATTCGAACACTGAAGCTTTCTTT	CASSPINSNTEAFF
.	TRBV28	TRBD1	TRBJ1-2	TGTGCCAGCGACCCTTCAACAGGGGGCGCTCAGGGCTACACCTTC	CASDPSTGGAQGYTF
.	TRBV6-6	.	TRBJ2-2	TGTGCCAGCAGAACCTCGGGTCTGAACACCGGGGAGCTGTTTTTT	CASRTSGLNTGELFF
.	TRBV7-9	.	TRBJ2-7	TGTGCCAGCAGCTCGGGTTACTACGAGCAGTACTTC	CASSSGYYEQYF
.	TRBV10-1	.	TRBJ2-5	TGCGCCAGCGAAGTTATGCTAGCGTACCAAGAGACCCAGTACTTC	CASEVMLAYQETQYF
once	TRBV7-9	.	TRBJ1-2	TGTGCCAGCAGCTTCCAACCGGGAGGGGGAGATGACTACACCTTC	CASSFQPGGGDDYTF
.	TRBV6-5	.	TRBJ2-3	TGTGCCAGCAGTTACGGGTCAGGGTCGACAGATACGCAGTATTTT	CASSYGSGSTDTQYF
.	TRBV3-1/TRBV3-2	TRBD2	TRBJ2-7	TGTGCCAGCAGCCATGGGGGGGACCTCCACTACGAGCAGTACTTC	CASSHGGDLHYEQYF
.	TRBV18	.	TRBJ1-1	TGTGCCAGCTCACCGTTGGGTTCGGACACTGAAGCTTTCTTT	CASSPLGSDTEAFF
few	TRBV2	.	TRBJ1-2	TGTGCCAGCAGTCCAGGGACTATCTATGGCTACACCTTC	CASSPGTIYGYTF
once	TRBV19	.	TRBJ1-4	TGTGCCAGTAGTATCTCTAATACAGGGACAACTAATGAAAAACTGTTTTTT	CASSISNTGTTNEKLFF
.	TRBV12-3/TRBV12-4	.	TRBJ1-2	TGTGCCAGCAGCCCCCCCCCGAACTATGGCTACACCTTC	CASSPPPNYGYTF
once	TRBV14	TRBD1	TRBJ1-2	TGTGCCAGCAGCCAAGATTACAGGGGAGGAGGCTACACCTTC	CASSQDYRGGGYTF
.	TRBV7-9	.	TRBJ2-7	TGTGCCAGCAGCCTCGGGACTCCTGCCCGCGAGCAGTACTTC	CASSLGTPAREQYF
.	TRBV3-1/TRBV3-2	TRBD1	TRBJ1-1	TGTGCCAGCAGCCAAGATAACAGGGGGAGGGGGTACACTGAAGCTTTCTTT	CASSQDNRGRGYTEAFF
.	TRBV18	.	TRBJ2-1	TGTGCCAGCTCACCCGGGAGTTCGGCCCTCTACAATGAGCAGTTCTTC	CASSPGSSALYNEQFF
.	TRBV2	.	TRBJ1-3	TGTGCCAGCAGTGAATCGGCCGTGCCGGACCTATATTTT	CASSESAVPDLYF
.	TRBV15	.	TRBJ2-2	TGTGCCACCGGGGGAGCGCGCGGGGAGCTGTTTTTT	CATGGARGELFF
.	TRBV4-2	.	TRBJ2-2	TGTGCCAGCAGCCAAGAAGGCGAACCGACCAGGGAGCTGTTTTTT	CASSQEGEPTRELFF
once	TRBV6-5	.	TRBJ2-2	TGTGCCAGCAGAGGGCTCCCGAACACCGGGGAGCTGTTTTTT	CASRGLPNTGELFF
few	TRBV27	TRBD1	TRBJ2-3	TGTGCCAGCAGTCTCAGACAGGGGCCAAATACGCAGTATTTT	CASSLRQGPNTQYF